Below, 14 T cell receptor beta chains from the same sample are listed, as sequenced in a study of cytomegalovirus exposure and HLA in healthy donors. The PCR made use of 60 Vbeta and 13 Jbeta primers. The protocol was immunoSEQ multiplex PCR, while the TCRdb copy is restricted to in-frame clones and leaves out a portion. The top ten hold roughly 20% of the sample, which has approximately 72,000 clones, 60% to 75% seen once. The specimen sequenced was PBMCs. These receptors all come from a man aged 35 to 55 in good health and CMV-seropositive.

The chain employs TRBV7-3 and TRBJ2-2; possible D gene TRBD1, 6 bases. V lost 2 bases and J 3 bases, leaving 10 bases between the germline ends. Germline loops: CDR1 SGHTA, CDR2 FQGTGA. The CDR3 is 15 amino acids. As DNA, the CDR3 is TGTGCCAGCAGCTTATTGGGGGCCTACACCGGGGAGCTGTTTTTT. Translation: CASSLLGAYTGELFF.

The chain recombines TRBV19 with TRBJ1-3; tentatively, D is TRBD1 (6 bases). CDR1 and CDR2 from the germline V gene are LNHDA and SQIVND (reference sequence). Trimming took 3 bases from V and 0 from J, leaving 15 bases between them. This CDR3 has 17 amino acids. Here the CDR3 reads CASSILKTGPSGNTIYF. CDR3 nucleotides: TGTGCCAGTAGTATCCTCAAGACAGGTCCCTCTGGAAACACCATATATTTT.

The chain carries TRBV7-9 and TRBJ2-3; D remains ambiguous. V lost 6 bases to trimming and J lost 6 bases, with 7 bases between them. Germline V CDR1 and CDR2: SEHNR, FQNEAQ (reference sequence). The CDR3 totals 11 residues. The CDR3 nucleotides read TGTGCCAGCAGGGGCCCGGATACGCAGTATTTT. Its protein is CASRGPDTQYF.

The V call is TRBV28, the J call TRBJ1-5, with D unclear. From germline, CDR1 is MDHEN and CDR2 SYDVKM. CDR3 size: 13 residues. Trimming left V 6 bases short and J 1 base short, with 7 bases between. In DNA, the CDR3 is TGTGCCAGCAGCCGACAAAGCAATCAGCCCCAGCATTTT. It codes for CASSRQSNQPQHF.

Notes on this clone: Compared with germline, one end of the junction differs, possibly owing to a read error. The V and J genes are TRBV7-7 and TRBJ2-5, with 8 bases matching TRBD1. The DNA end lines up better with TRBJ2-7; the J call may be wrong. CDR1 is SSHAT, CDR2 FNYEAQ, per germline (reference sequence). CDR3 length equals 14 residues. CDR3 sequence reads: CASSLAGGPYEQYF. As DNA, the CDR3 is TGTGCTAGCAGCTTAGCAGGGGGCCCCTACGAGCAGTACTTC.

Only a few counts were recorded for this clone. The chain couples TRBV7-9 to TRBJ2-2, with D possibly matching TRBD2 (6 bases). From germline, CDR1 is SEHNR and CDR2 FQNEAQ (reference sequence). The CDR3 contains 16 residues. Trimming left V 5 bases short and J 1 base short, with 14 bases between. CDR3 sequence: CASSLAGRLNTGELFF. The CDR3 DNA is TGTGCCAGCAGCCTGGCGGGACGGCTGAACACCGGGGAGCTGTTTTTT.

This clone was counted a few times. The chain has TRBV5-1 and TRBJ2-1, with D perhaps TRBD2 (5 bases). Trimming removed 4 bases from V and 5 bases from J, with 19 bases in between. The CDR3 spans 16 residues. CDR1 is SGHRS and CDR2 is YFSETQ in the germline V gene. Written as DNA, the CDR3 is TGCGCCAGCAGCCCGAGTCCTAGCACTAGAAACAATGAGCAGTTCTTC. It specifies CASSPSPSTRNNEQFF.

This clone was found a few times. The chain recombines TRBV12-5 with TRBJ1-5; TRBD1 might be the D (6 bases). V lost 3 bases, J lost 6 bases, and 15 bases lay in between. Germline loops: CDR1 LGHNT, CDR2 FRNRAP. The CDR3 extends over 15 amino acids. CDR3 nucleotide sequence: TGTGCTAGTGGTTTCGGCAGGGGCGGAGGTCAGCCCCAGCATTTT. Translation gives CASGFGRGGGQPQHF. The whole variable domain, filled in from reference TRBV12-5 and TRBJ1-5, reads DARVTQTPRHKVTEMGQEVTMRCQPILGHNTVFWYRQTMMQGLELLAYFRNRAPLDDSGMPKDRFSAEMPDATLATLKIQPSEPRDSAVYFCASGFGRGGGQPQHFGDGTRLSIL.

This clone occurred a few times. The V and J genes are TRBV2 and TRBJ2-5; TRBD1 is a possible D gene (6 bases). This CDR3 comprises 17 residues. Germline CDR1 is SNHLY and CDR2 is FYNNEI. The V end was cut by 7 bases, the J end by 7 bases, with 28 bases between. The CDR3 here is CASISSEERWTRGTQYF. The CDR3 DNA reads as TGTGCCAGCATAAGTTCGGAAGAAAGATGGACCAGGGGGACCCAGTACTTC.

The chain is built from TRBV4-2 and TRBJ1-1, with 7 bases fitting TRBD1. V lost 5 bases and J lost 8; bases outside the gene matches: 5. CDR3 length equals 12 residues. Germline CDR1 reads LGHNA; CDR2 reads YNFKEQ. The CDR3 protein is CASSFRDSEAFF. The CDR3 coding sequence is TGTGCCAGCAGCTTCCGGGACAGCGAAGCTTTCTTT.

This clone has just a few counts. This chain uses TRBV10-3 with TRBJ2-3, with TRBD2 identical over 10 bases. V was clipped by 3 bases and J by 6 bases; unmatched bases: 6. The germline CDR1 and CDR2 sequences are ENHRY and SYGVKD. The CDR3 is 15 amino acids. This CDR3 reads CAISDQPSGGDTQYF. In nucleotides, the CDR3 is TGTGCCATCAGTGATCAGCCTAGCGGGGGTGATACGCAGTATTTT.

This clone showed up just a few times. V usage is TRBV6-4 and J usage is TRBJ2-3; 7 nucleotides align to TRBD2. Germline CDR1 MRHNA, CDR2 SNTAGT. V was pared by 2 bases and J by 1 base, with 9 bases of the junction left unmatched. CDR3 length: 17 residues. The CDR3 sequence: CASSDAESSGGTDTQYF. CDR3 DNA: TGTGCCAGCAGTGACGCCGAGTCCAGCGGGGGCACAGATACGCAGTATTTT.

This clone was seen only once. This sequence joins TRBV5-1 and TRBJ2-5; TRBD2 agrees at 14 bases. Losses at the gene ends were 5 bases for V and 5 bases for J; bases not matched to a gene: 11. Germline V CDR1 and CDR2: SGHRS, YFSETQ. CDR3 length equals 17 residues. The CDR3 coding sequence is TGCGCCAGCAGAGAGGGGGGGACTAGCGGGGGTCTGGAGACCCAGTACTTC. It encodes CASREGGTSGGLETQYF.

DNA of the CDR3: TGTGCCAGCACTCAACCGGGACTAGCGGGGGAGCAGTACTTC. Translated, it gives CASTQPGLAGEQYF. The chain carries TRBV28 and TRBJ2-7; 13 nucleotides align to TRBD2. V was clipped by 7 bases and J by 7 bases; unmatched bases: 7. The CDR3 covers 14 residues. CDR1 is MDHEN and CDR2 is SYDVKM in the germline V gene.